Shown below are 20 T cell receptor beta chains from a single sample sequenced in a study of T cell responses to AZD1222 COVID-19 vaccine. TCRdb's copy holds only in-frame clones and misses some; the assay was immunoSEQ multiplex PCR. The sample includes 70,000 to 95,000 clones, around 90% seen only once; the top ten take over 1.1%. Sequenced here: peripheral blood, sampled 28 days after the second AZD1222 dose. All receptors derive from an adult who received the AZD1222 COVID-19 vaccine.

This chain joins TRBV4-1 and TRBJ2-7; TRBD1 agrees at 7 bases. CDR3 length equals 15 residues. V lost 6 bases and J lost 3; bases outside the gene matches: 11. Germline values: CDR1 MGHRA, CDR2 YSYEKL. In DNA form, the CDR3 reads TGCGCCAGCAGTCGGTCGCCGGGACAGTACTACGAGCAGTACTTC. Amino acids: CASSRSPGQYYEQYF.

The V call is TRBV4-2, the J call TRBJ2-7; D could derive from TRBD1 or TRBD2 (5 bases each). The germline V and J ends were trimmed by 0 bases and 3 bases, with 21 bases remaining between them. The CDR3 runs 18 residues. In germline, CDR1 is LGHNA, CDR2 YNFKEQ. The CDR3 sequence: CASSQDTGSGTGSYEQYF. CDR3 bases: TGTGCCAGCAGCCAAGATACAGGTTCAGGGACGGGGAGCTACGAGCAGTACTTC.

The chain combines TRBV30 with TRBJ1-1; D might be TRBD1 (5 bases). CDR1 is GTSNPN, CDR2 SVGIG, per germline (reference sequence). Trimming stripped 3 bases from V and 11 bases from J, with 19 bases between. The CDR3 consists of 13 residues. CDR3 protein: CAWREGLQARAFF. CDR3 DNA sequence: TGTGCCTGGAGGGAGGGACTCCAGGCCCGGGCTTTCTTT.

The chain joins TRBV6-5 to TRBJ1-6; D not certain. V lost 8 bases to trimming and J lost 3 bases, with 8 bases between them. CDR3 length: 13 residues. Germline CDR1 and CDR2: MNHEY and SVGAGI. The CDR3 spells CASSTDYNSPLHF. DNA of the CDR3: TGTGCCAGCTCAACAGACTATAATTCACCCCTCCACTTT.

The chain links TRBV15 to TRBJ1-2; no definite D call. Germline V CDR1 and CDR2: LNHNV, YYDKDF (reference sequence). The V end was cut by 0 bases, the J end by 4 bases, with 12 bases between. This CDR3 has 15 residues. The CDR3 DNA sequence: TGTGCCACCAGCAGAGATTGGGGAATCGGCTATGGCTACACCTTC. Translating it yields CATSRDWGIGYGYTF.

The chain recombines TRBV7-8 with TRBJ2-3; possible D gene TRBD2, 5 bases. CDR3 size: 15 residues. CDR1 and CDR2 (germline): SGHVS, FQNEAQ. Deletions cut 5 bases from V and 6 bases from J, with 18 bases between. CDR3 in DNA: TGTGCCAGCAGCCCCGGGATGTGGGAACGCGATACGCAGTATTTT. Translation gives CASSPGMWERDTQYF. Together with reference TRBV7-8 and TRBJ2-3, the CDR3 gives the full variable domain: GAGVSQSPRYKVAKRGQDVALRCDPISGHVSLFWYQQALGQGPEFLTYFQNEAQLDKSGLPSDRFFAERPEGSVSTLKIQRTQQEDSAVYLCASSPGMWERDTQYFGPGTRLTVL.

Only a few counts were recorded for this clone. This chain connects TRBV4-2 to TRBJ1-1; TRBD1 matches at 9 bases. V shed 3 bases, J shed 7 bases, and the junction held 3 bases outside the gene matches. The CDR3 has 13 amino acids. Per the germline V gene, CDR1 is LGHNA and CDR2 is YNFKEQ. CDR3 sequence reads: CASSHLGQGEAFF. CDR3 DNA: TGTGCCAGCAGCCATTTGGGACAGGGTGAAGCTTTCTTT.

The V call is TRBV28, the J call TRBJ1-5; 7 bases are a match to TRBD1. The CDR3 contains 19 residues. The ends lost 5 bases at V and 1 base at J; junction bases unmatched: 17. Per germline, CDR1 MDHEN and CDR2 SYDVKM. This chain's CDR3 is CASSTDREGFLLSNQPQHF. The DNA of the CDR3 is TGTGCCAGCAGTACCGACAGGGAGGGGTTCTTGTTGAGCAATCAGCCCCAGCATTTT. Drawing the rest from reference TRBV28 and TRBJ1-5, the complete variable domain is DVKVTQSSRYLVKRTGEKVFLECVQDMDHENMFWYRQDPGLGLRLIYFSYDVKMKEKGDIPEGYSVSREKKERFSLILESASTNQTSMYLCASSTDREGFLLSNQPQHFGDGTRLSIL.

The chain recombines TRBV7-2 with TRBJ1-2; 7 bases line up with TRBD1. This CDR3 comprises 14 residues. Germline CDR1 and CDR2: SGHTA and FQGNSA. The trim removed 4 bases at V and 2 bases at J, leaving 4 bases unmatched. The CDR3 DNA reads as TGTGCCAGCAGCTCTTCGACAGGGAACTATGGCTACACCTTC. Amino acids: CASSSSTGNYGYTF.

This sequence joins TRBV7-6 and TRBJ2-5; tentative D call: TRBD1 (5 bases). The CDR3 has 15 amino acids. V lost 3 bases to trimming and J lost 5 bases, with 16 bases between them. Germline CDR1 is SGHVS and CDR2 is FNYEAQ. In DNA, the CDR3 is TGTGCCAGCAGCTTGGGGCAGCCCAAGAGGGAGACCCAGTACTTC. This sequence encodes CASSLGQPKRETQYF.

The rearrangement joins TRBV6-2 or TRBV6-3 to TRBJ2-3; the match to TRBD2 covers 10 bases. The germline V gene encodes CDR1 MNHEY and CDR2 SVGEGT. The CDR3 has 14 amino acids. Unmatched junction bases numbered 1, after V lost 4 bases and J lost 3 bases. The CDR3: CASSLGLATDTQYF. For the CDR3, the DNA is TGTGCCAGCAGTTTGGGACTAGCGACAGATACGCAGTATTTT.

This chain joins TRBV19 and TRBJ1-4, with TRBD1 identical over 7 bases. CDR3 length: 16 residues. Germline loops: CDR1 LNHDA, CDR2 SQIVND (reference sequence). After removal of 2 bases from V and 5 bases from J, the junction contained 8 bases not matched to a gene. CDR3 bases: TGTGCCAGTAGTATATATCGGAGGGGGCGGAATGAAAAACTGTTTTTT. Translated: CASSIYRRGRNEKLFF. Full variable domain (remainder filled in from reference TRBV19 and TRBJ1-4): DGGITQSPKYLFRKEGQNVTLSCEQNLNHDAMYWYRQDPGQGLRLIYYSQIVNDFQKGDIAEGYSVSREKKESFPLTVTSAQKNPTAFYLCASSIYRRGRNEKLFFGSGTQLSVL.

The chain has TRBV6-5 and TRBJ1-4, with D unresolved. CDR1 is MNHEY and CDR2 is SVGAGI in the germline V gene. V dropped 2 bases and J dropped 7 bases, with 8 bases sitting between them. The CDR3 totals 13 residues. CDR3 in amino acids: CASSYREGEKLFF. CDR3 DNA: TGTGCCAGCAGTTACCGGGAGGGTGAAAAACTGTTTTTT.

This clone occurred a few times. This rearrangement joins TRBV2 to TRBJ1-5; no clear D gene. This CDR3 region has 15 residues. The V gene lost 6 bases and the J gene lost 5 bases, with 17 bases spanning the gap. Germline CDR1 and CDR2: SNHLY and FYNNEI. CDR3 protein: CASSKTGGNYQPQHF. The CDR3 DNA follows: TGTGCCAGCAGCAAAACGGGAGGGAACTATCAGCCCCAGCATTTT.

Points on this clone: The junction differs from germline at one of its ends, possibly a read error. This sequence joins TRBV3-1 (or the pseudogene TRBV3-2) and TRBJ1-1; maybe TRBD1 (5 bases). The V gene's germline CDR1 is LGHDT and CDR2 YNNKEL (reference sequence). CDR3 length equals 14 residues. CDR3 amino acids: CASSQVAGRAEAFF. DNA of the CDR3: TGTGCCAGCAGTCAAGTAGCAGGGCGGGCTGAAGCTTTCTTT.

This chain uses TRBV19 with TRBJ1-2; 7 bases line up with TRBD1. The CDR3 sequence is 15 residues long. The V segment lost 5 bases and the J segment 5 bases; nucleotides outside the gene matches: 11. CDR1 and CDR2 (germline): LNHDA, SQIVND (reference sequence). The CDR3 coding sequence is TGTGCCAGTAGTCCCTGGCCAGGGGGGATGTATGGCTACACCTTC. Its protein product is CASSPWPGGMYGYTF.

The chain links TRBV18 to TRBJ1-5; perhaps TRBD1 as D (5 bases). The CDR3 is 15 residues long. The germline V gene has CDR1 KGHSH and CDR2 LQKENI. V was pared by 2 bases and J by 5 bases, with 13 bases between. CDR3 in amino acids: CASSPSRQTDQPQHF. As DNA, the CDR3 is TGTGCCAGCTCACCATCGAGACAGACGGATCAGCCCCAGCATTTT.

The chain has TRBV7-9 and TRBJ1-3; 7 nucleotides match TRBD1. This CDR3 contains 15 residues. Germline lookup yields CDR1 SEHNR and CDR2 FQNEAQ (reference sequence). The J segment lost 0 bases and the V segment lost 5 bases, leaving 4 bases of the junction unmatched. The DNA of the CDR3 is TGTGCCAGCAGCGTGGGACAGCGCTCTGGAAACACCATATATTTT. It encodes CASSVGQRSGNTIYF.

J is TRBJ1-3 and V is TRBV6-6; D ambiguous. Trimming removed 0 bases at V and 0 bases at J, with 9 bases between. This CDR3 spans 16 amino acids. Germline V CDR1 and CDR2: MNHNY, SVGAGI (reference sequence). The CDR3 region is CASSYSPGNSGNTIYF. Here the CDR3 DNA reads TGTGCCAGCAGTTACTCGCCAGGAAACTCTGGAAACACCATATATTTT.

The chain links TRBV4-1 to TRBJ2-5; 11 nucleotides line up with TRBD1. This CDR3 has 16 residues. V shed 0 bases and J 5 bases; nucleotides not matched to a gene: 5. Germline V gives CDR1 MGHRA, CDR2 YSYEKL. The CDR3 protein is CASSQDPDRGQETQYF. CDR3 DNA sequence: TGCGCCAGCAGCCAAGATCCGGACAGGGGGCAGGAGACCCAGTACTTC.